What follows are 5 T cell receptor beta chains derived from one specimen sequenced in a study of identifying expanded T cells in peripheral blood. Sequencing used immunoSEQ multiplex PCR; TCRdb keeps in-frame clones, though not all of them. This sample yields tens of thousands of clones, of which roughly 84% are seen a single time; roughly a fifth belongs to the top ten. The material sequenced was blood. These receptor sequences come from a person aged 18 to 75 in good health.

The V gene is TRBV19, the J gene TRBJ2-2; D may be TRBD2 (6 bases). This CDR3 comprises 14 residues. Germline lookup yields CDR1 LNHDA and CDR2 SQIVND (reference sequence). V was pared by 3 bases and J by 5 bases, with 10 bases between. This CDR3 reads CASSIGGRTGELFF. CDR3 sequence (DNA): TGTGCCAGTAGTATTGGGGGGAGGACCGGGGAGCTGTTTTTT. Together with reference TRBV19 and TRBJ2-2, the CDR3 gives the full variable domain: DGGITQSPKYLFRKEGQNVTLSCEQNLNHDAMYWYRQDPGQGLRLIYYSQIVNDFQKGDIAEGYSVSREKKESFPLTVTSAQKNPTAFYLCASSIGGRTGELFFGEGSRLTVL.

V gene TRBV28 combines with J gene TRBJ1-5, with no clear D. Trimming pared 3 bases from V and 5 bases from J, leaving 8 bases between. Germline V CDR1 and CDR2: MDHEN, SYDVKM. CDR3 length: 13 amino acids. This chain's CDR3 is CASSFRTYQPQHF. Here the CDR3 DNA reads TGTGCCAGCAGTTTTCGGACCTATCAGCCCCAGCATTTT.

J is TRBJ2-1 and V is TRBV6-5; 11 bases line up with TRBD2. J gave up 7 bases and V 6 bases, and 8 bases lay outside the gene matches. CDR1 is MNHEY, CDR2 SVGAGI, per germline. CDR3 size: 15 residues. The CDR3: CASRTLAGGNNEQFF. CDR3 DNA: TGTGCCAGCAGGACCCTAGCGGGAGGTAATAATGAGCAGTTCTTC.

The rearrangement uses TRBV18 and TRBJ1-5, with D tentatively TRBD1 (5 bases). This CDR3 is built from 15 residues. Germline V lookup: CDR1 KGHSH, CDR2 LQKENI. Trimming stripped 1 base from V and 6 bases from J, with 13 bases between. CDR3 coding DNA: TGTGCCAGCTCACCACGGGAGGGGCTATTTCAGCCCCAGCATTTT. Amino acids: CASSPREGLFQPQHF.

V and J are TRBV7-3 and TRBJ2-3, with unresolved D. V lost 4 bases to trimming and J lost 4 bases, with 12 bases between them. Germline lookup yields CDR1 SGHTA and CDR2 FQGTGA. The CDR3 consists of 14 residues. CDR3 DNA sequence: TGTGCCAGCAGCTCAGAACTTCGCGCAGATACGCAGTATTTT. Translated: CASSSELRADTQYF.